This note documents a single T cell receptor beta chain sequence. In its sample, this clone was seen once. This receptor's antigen is unknown. Base-call qualities are not available, and no considerably larger clone is one nucleotide away. The data belong to a study of blood T cell repertoires in COVID-19 (dated by TCRdb to 2020 to 2022). As for the study more broadly: Collaborator samples came from the United States, Italy and Spain and covered acute and convalescent phases of COVID-19. The prospective study material was composed of cDNA or gDNA derived from T cells, B-cell-depleted T cells, or PBMCs. The dataset comprised deeply sampled blood TCRbeta repertoires from subjects exposed to, actively infected with, or recovered from COVID-19. A freely available public database, intended as a resource for researchers studying the immune response to SARS-CoV-2, is where the repertoires were released. Samples came from the ongoing ImmuneRACE study (first 160 participants) plus 1,254 subjects from 6 global collaborators. Sample metadata almost always included a de-identified subject ID, COVID-19 status, age in years and sex. Where available, HLA class I and class II types were taken from metadata supplied by the sample provider and were not determined by assay-based typing.

The CDR3 numbers 14 residues from cysteine through phenylalanine. Kept here is only the CDR3 DNA, which spans 42 bases and is read in frame from base 1. The junction shows trimming of 8 bases on V and 6 bases on J, and the gene matches do not reach 8 bases of it. The germline V gene (reference sequence) provides CDR1 LNHDA and CDR2 SQIVND. The immunoSEQ Assay, a bias-controlled multiplex PCR, was used to amplify TCRbeta CDR3 regions from genomic DNA. In the source study's methods: The number of nucleated cells in each sample was estimated by amplification of reference gene primers within the assay. Sequence reads were collapsed and filtered to measure the absolute abundance of every unique TCRbeta CDR3 rearrangement. Productive Simpson clonality was computed per sample as the square root of Simpson's diversity index over productive rearrangements. TCRdb carries this immuneACCESS record with in-frame sequences only. Its versions omit some clonotypes, under half of them owing to an unresolved V gene in the studies checked, with the rest unexplained. V, J and clone size are taken as reported in that table, and D and trimming were inferred from the DNA itself. For this sample there are 180,000 or so clones; around 88% appear just once. The ten largest clonotypes hold 4% to 5% of the sample.

Whole blood was collected in K2EDTA tubes by collaborating institutions according to the institutions' own protocols. Collaborator samples were shipped for TCRbeta analysis as frozen whole blood, isolated PBMCs, or DNA extracted from either sample type. Overall study outcomes, separate from this receptor: Clinical and demographic metadata were provided uncurated, with the amount varying by source and participant.

Input material: peripheral blood. The sequence is built from TRBV19 and TRBJ1-5, with TRBD1 matching 9 junction bases. The clonotype originates from a woman younger than 45 with acute or convalescent COVID-19. The CDR3 amino acid sequence is: CASSGTGLTQPQHF. Read as DNA, the sequence is TGTGCCAGTTCCGGGACAGGGTTGACTCAGCCCCAGCATTTT.